One TCR beta chain is described in this entry. This clonotype was recorded a few times. Its target antigen remains unknown. The record has no base qualities; no much larger clone is one base away. This specimen comes from a study of patients and donors after allogeneic stem cell transplantation (TCRdb year 2020). Library generation was performed with RT-PCR. The sequencer listed for this sample is NextSeq 550. TCRdb trimmed the raw reads at Q25, called clones with MiXCR and kept productive beta chains. Every distinct CDR3 protein forms one entry, paired with its most common genes and DNA. In this sample the table shows 800,000 to 1,000,000 distinct CDR3 sequences, around 17% of which occur a single time. The ten most abundant clones make up 5.5% to 6.5% of the sample. V has 5 bases trimmed and J has 5 bases trimmed; junction bases matching no gene number 13. The cysteine opens and the phenylalanine closes a CDR3 of 18 amino acids. Only the CDR3 region is kept as DNA, spanning 54 bases read in frame from base 1.

Sequences were obtained from blood, either unsorted or a sorted T cell fraction (not recorded which). The receptor comes from a human donor who was either an allogeneic HSCT recipient or a stem cell or donor lymphocyte infusion donor (not recorded which). It is not recorded whose cells these are; they may come from a transplant donor. The rearranged chain carries TRBV12-3 or TRBV12-4 and TRBJ2-5; TRBD2 agrees with 14 junctional bases. The CDR3 region reads CASSRNRLAGGPGETQYF. In nucleotides, the sequence is TGTGCCAGCAGTCGGAATCGACTAGCGGGAGGGCCAGGGGAGACCCAGTACTTC.